This T cell receptor beta chain emerged from a study of T cell clones after liver transplantation. Whole-study context: Patients counted as tolerant after at least one year off all immunosuppression, enzymes not exceeding twice normal. General study findings and limits: Rather than being deleted, graft donor-reactive T cells may have moved into the graft.

Method: immunoSEQ multiplex PCR; TCRdb's copy keeps in-frame clones and lacks some. Here the sample spans fewer than 20,000 clones, over 80% being singletons. This clone was observed once. Antigen specificity is unknown. Thawed unstimulated PBMCs were FACS-sorted by CD3, CD4 and CD8 into two populations. The J segment lost 2 bases and the V segment lost 2 bases, leaving 12 bases of the junction unmatched. The CDR3 sequence is 18 residues long. Per germline, CDR1 SGDLS and CDR2 YYNGEE. The sequence derives from a human donor who received a liver transplant. V is TRBV9 and J is TRBJ2-1; 8 bases line up with TRBD2. The source was CD8+ T cells from blood, collected before liver transplant. This chain's CDR3 is CASSVSKSGSDPYNEQFF. CDR3 DNA: TGTGCCAGCAGCGTCTCTAAGAGCGGGAGTGATCCCTACAATGAGCAGTTCTTC.